This entry features one T cell receptor beta chain sequence. The source of the sample is a study of shared clonotypes between healthy human individuals. The repertoire was sequenced with immunoSEQ multiplex PCR; TCRdb's copy has only in-frame clones and lacks some. Altogether about 2 million clones are present, 85% to 95% being singletons, with the ten largest covering around 0.13%. The TCR was taken from a man between 18 and 35 years old in good health. The sample was naive CD4+ T cells sorted from blood. Subset: CD45RA+ positively selected.

CDR3 in amino acids: CASSFRLAGFYEQYF. DNA of the CDR3: TGTGCCAGCAGCTTCCGACTAGCGGGATTCTACGAGCAGTACTTC. The J gene is TRBJ2-7, the V gene TRBV7-9; 11 bases agree with TRBD2. Germline-derived CDR1 and CDR2 are SEHNR and FQNEAQ (reference sequence). The V segment lost 3 bases and the J segment 3 bases; nucleotides outside the gene matches: 4. This CDR3 is built from 15 residues.